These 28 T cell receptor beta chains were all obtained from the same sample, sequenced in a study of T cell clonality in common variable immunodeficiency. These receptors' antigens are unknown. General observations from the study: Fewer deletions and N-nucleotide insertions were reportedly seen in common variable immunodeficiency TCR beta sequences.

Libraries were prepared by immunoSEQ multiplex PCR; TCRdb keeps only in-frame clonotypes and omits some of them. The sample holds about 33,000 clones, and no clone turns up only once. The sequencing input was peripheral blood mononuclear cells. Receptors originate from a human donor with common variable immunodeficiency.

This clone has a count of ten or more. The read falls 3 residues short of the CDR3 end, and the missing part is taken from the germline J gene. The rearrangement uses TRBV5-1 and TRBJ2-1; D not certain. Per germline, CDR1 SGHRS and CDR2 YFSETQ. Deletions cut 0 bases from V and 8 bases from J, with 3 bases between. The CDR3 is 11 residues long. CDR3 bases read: TGCGCCAGCAGCTTGGAGGATGAG. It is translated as CASSLEDE. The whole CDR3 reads CASSLEDEQFF.

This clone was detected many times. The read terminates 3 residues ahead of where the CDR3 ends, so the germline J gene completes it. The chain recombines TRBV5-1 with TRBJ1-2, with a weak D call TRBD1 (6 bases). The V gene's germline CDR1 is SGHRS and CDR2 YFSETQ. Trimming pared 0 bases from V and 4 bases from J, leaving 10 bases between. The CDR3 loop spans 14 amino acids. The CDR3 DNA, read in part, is TGCGCCAGCAGCTTGGGGACAGCCTCCTATGGC. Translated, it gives CASSLGTASYG. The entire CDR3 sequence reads CASSLGTASYGYTF. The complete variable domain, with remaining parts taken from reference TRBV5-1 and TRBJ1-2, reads KAGVTQTPRYLIKTRGQQVTLSCSPISGHRSVSWYQQTPGQGLQFLFEYFSETQRNKGNFPGRFSGRQFSNSRSEMNVSTLELGDSALYLCASSLGTASYGYTFGSGTRLTVV.

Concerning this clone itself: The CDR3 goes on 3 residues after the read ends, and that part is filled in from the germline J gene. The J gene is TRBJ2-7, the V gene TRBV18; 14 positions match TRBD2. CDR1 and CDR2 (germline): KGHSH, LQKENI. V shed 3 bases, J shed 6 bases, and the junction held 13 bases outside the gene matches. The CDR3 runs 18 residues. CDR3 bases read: TGTGCCAGCTCACCCCGGACTAGCGGGGGGACTCGAGGGGTCGAG. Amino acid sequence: CASSPRTSGGTRGVE. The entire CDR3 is CASSPRTSGGTRGVEQYF.

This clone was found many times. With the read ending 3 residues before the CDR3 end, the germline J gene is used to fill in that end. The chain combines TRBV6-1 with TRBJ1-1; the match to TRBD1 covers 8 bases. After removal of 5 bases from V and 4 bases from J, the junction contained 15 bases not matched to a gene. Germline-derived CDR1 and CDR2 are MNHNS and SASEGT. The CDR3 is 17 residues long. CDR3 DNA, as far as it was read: TGTGCCAGCAGTAAAGGGGACCAGGGGGCGTCGATCACTGAA. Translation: CASSKGDQGASITE. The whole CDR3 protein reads CASSKGDQGASITEAFF.

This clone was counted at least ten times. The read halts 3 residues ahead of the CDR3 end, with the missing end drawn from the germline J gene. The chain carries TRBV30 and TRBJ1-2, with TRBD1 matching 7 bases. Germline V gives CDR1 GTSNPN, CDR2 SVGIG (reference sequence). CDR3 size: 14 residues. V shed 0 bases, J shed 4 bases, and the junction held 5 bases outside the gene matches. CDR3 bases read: TGTGCCTGGAGTGTAGGGTCAGGGGGCTATGGC. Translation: CAWSVGSGGYG. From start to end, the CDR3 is CAWSVGSGGYGYTF. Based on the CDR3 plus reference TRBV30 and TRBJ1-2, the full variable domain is SQTIHQWPATLVQPVGSPLSLECTVEGTSNPNLYWYRQAAGRGLQLLFYSVGIGQISSEVPQNLSASRPQDRQFILSSKKLLLSDSGFYLCAWSVGSGGYGYTFGSGTRLTVV.

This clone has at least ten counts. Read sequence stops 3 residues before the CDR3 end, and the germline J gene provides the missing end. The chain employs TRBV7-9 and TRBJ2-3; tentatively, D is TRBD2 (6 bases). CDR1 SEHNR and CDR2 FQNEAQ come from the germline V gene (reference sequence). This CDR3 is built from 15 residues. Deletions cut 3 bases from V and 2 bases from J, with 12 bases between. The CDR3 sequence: CASSFDGTFTDTQYF. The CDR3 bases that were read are TGTGCCAGCAGCTTCGACGGGACTTTCACAGATACG.

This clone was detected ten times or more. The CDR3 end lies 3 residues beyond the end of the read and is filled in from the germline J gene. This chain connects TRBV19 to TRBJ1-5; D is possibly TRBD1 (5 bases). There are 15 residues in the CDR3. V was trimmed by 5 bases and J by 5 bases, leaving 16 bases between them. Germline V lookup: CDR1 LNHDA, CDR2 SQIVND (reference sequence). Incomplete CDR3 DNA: TGTGCCAGTAGTGCCCCGGGAGGGGTTGATCAGCCC. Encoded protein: CASSAPGGVDQP. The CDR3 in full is CASSAPGGVDQPQHF.

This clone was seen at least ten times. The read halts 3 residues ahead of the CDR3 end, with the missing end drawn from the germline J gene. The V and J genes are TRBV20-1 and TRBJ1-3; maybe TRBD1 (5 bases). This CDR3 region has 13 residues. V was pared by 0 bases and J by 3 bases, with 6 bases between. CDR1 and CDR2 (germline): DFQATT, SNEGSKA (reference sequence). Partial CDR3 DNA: TGCAGTGCTAGAGAGACAGTTGGAAACACC. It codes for CSARETVGNT. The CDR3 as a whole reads CSARETVGNTIYF.

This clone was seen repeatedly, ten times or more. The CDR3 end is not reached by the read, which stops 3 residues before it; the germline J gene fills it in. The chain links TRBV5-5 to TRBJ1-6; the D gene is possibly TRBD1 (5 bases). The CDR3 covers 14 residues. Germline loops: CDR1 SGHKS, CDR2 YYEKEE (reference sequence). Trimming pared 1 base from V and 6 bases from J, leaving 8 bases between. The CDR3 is CASSLWGVNSPLHF. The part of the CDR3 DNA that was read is TGTGCCAGCAGCTTGTGGGGGGTTAATTCACCC. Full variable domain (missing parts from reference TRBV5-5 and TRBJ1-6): DAGVTQSPTHLIKTRGQQVTLRCSPISGHKSVSWYQQVLGQGPQFIFQYYEKEERGRGNFPDRFSARQFPNYSSELNVNALLLGDSALYLCASSLWGVNSPLHFGNGTRLTVT.

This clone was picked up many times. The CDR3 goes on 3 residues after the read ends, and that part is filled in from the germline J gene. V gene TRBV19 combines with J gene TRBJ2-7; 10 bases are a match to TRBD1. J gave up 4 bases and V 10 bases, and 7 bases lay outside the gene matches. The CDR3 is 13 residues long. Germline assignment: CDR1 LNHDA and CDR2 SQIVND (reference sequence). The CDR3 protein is CATKRGQGYEQYF. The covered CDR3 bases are TGTGCCACCAAAAGGGGACAGGGGTACGAG.

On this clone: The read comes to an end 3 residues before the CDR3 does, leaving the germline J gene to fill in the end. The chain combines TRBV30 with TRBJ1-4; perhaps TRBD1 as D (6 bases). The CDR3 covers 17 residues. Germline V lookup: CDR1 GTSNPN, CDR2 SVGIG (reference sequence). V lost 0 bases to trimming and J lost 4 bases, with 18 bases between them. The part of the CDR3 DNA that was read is TGTGCCTGGAGTGTACGTCGATCGGGGGGCGGTAATGAAAAA. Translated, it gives CAWSVRRSGGGNEK. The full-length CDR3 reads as CAWSVRRSGGGNEKLFF. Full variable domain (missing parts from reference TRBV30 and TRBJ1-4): SQTIHQWPATLVQPVGSPLSLECTVEGTSNPNLYWYRQAAGRGLQLLFYSVGIGQISSEVPQNLSASRPQDRQFILSSKKLLLSDSGFYLCAWSVRRSGGGNEKLFFGSGTQLSVL.

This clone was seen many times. Incomplete CDR3 DNA: TGTGCCAGCAGTGAAGAGGTGGCGGGGAGCTCCTATAATTCACCC. Protein: CASSEEVAGSSYNSP. The entire CDR3 is CASSEEVAGSSYNSPLHF. The V call is TRBV6-1, the J call TRBJ1-6, with D unclear. The read comes to an end 3 residues before the CDR3 does, leaving the germline J gene to fill in the end. CDR1 is MNHNS and CDR2 is SASEGT in the germline V gene. The CDR3 contains 18 residues. Trimming took 1 base from V and 0 from J, leaving 13 bases between them.

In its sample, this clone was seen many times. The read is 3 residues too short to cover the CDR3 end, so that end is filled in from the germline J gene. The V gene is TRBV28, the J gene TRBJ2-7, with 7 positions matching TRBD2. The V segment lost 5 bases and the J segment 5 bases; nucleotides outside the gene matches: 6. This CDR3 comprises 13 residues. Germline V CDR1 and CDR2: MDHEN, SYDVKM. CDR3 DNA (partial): TGTGCCAGCAGTCGCTGGGGGGGAGACGAG. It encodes CASSRWGGDE. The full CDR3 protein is CASSRWGGDEQYF.

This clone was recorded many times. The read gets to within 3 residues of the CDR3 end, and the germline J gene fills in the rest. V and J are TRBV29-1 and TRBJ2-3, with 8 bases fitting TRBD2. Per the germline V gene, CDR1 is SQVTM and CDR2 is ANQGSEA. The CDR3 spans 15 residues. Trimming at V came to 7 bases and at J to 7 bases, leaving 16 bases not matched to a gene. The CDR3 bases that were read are TGCAGCGGGATCCCCCTGACGGGGGGGCCCTATACG. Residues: CSGIPLTGGPYT. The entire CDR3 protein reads CSGIPLTGGPYTQYF.

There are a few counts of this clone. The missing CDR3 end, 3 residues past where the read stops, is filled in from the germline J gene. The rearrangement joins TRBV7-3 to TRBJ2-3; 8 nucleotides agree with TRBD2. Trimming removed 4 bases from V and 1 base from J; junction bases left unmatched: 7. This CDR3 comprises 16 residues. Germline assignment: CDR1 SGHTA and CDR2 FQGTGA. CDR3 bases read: TGTGCCAGCAGCTCGACCCCAGCGGGGGGCACAGATACG. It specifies CASSSTPAGGTDT. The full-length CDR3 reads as CASSSTPAGGTDTQYF.

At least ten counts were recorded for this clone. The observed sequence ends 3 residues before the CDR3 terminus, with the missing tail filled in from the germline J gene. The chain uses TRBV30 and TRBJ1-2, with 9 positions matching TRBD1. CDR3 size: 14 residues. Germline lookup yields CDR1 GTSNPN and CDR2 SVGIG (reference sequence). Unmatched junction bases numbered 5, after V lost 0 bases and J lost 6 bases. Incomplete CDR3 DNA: TGTGCCTGGAGTGTCTTGGGGGACAGGGATGGC. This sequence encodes CAWSVLGDRDG. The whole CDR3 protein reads CAWSVLGDRDGYTF. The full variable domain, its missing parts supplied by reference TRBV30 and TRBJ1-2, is SQTIHQWPATLVQPVGSPLSLECTVEGTSNPNLYWYRQAAGRGLQLLFYSVGIGQISSEVPQNLSASRPQDRQFILSSKKLLLSDSGFYLCAWSVLGDRDGYTFGSGTRLTVV.

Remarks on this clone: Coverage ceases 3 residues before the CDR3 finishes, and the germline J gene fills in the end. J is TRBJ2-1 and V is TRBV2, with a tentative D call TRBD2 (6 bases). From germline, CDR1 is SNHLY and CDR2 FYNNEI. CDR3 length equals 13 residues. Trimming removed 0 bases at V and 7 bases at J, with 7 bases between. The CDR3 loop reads CASSEARENEQFF. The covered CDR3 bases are TGTGCCAGCAGTGAAGCGCGGGAAAATGAG.

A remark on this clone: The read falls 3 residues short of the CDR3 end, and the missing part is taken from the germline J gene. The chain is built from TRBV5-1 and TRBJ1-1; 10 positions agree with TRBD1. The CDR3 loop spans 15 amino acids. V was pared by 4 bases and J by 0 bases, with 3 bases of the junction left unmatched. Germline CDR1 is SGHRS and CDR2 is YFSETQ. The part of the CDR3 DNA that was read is TGCGCCAGCAGCCCGGACAGGGGGGTGAACACTGAA. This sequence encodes CASSPDRGVNTE. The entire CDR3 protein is CASSPDRGVNTEAFF.

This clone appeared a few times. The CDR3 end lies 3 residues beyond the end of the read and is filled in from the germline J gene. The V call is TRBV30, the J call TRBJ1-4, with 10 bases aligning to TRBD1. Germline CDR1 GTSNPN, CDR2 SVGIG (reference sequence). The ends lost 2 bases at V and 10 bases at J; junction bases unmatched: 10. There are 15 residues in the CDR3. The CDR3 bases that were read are TGTGCCTGGAGTTTACCGGGACAGGGGCTCGGAAAA. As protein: CAWSLPGQGLGK. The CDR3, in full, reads CAWSLPGQGLGKLFF.

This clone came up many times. The CDR3 DNA, read in part, is TGCAGCGTTAAACGGGGGGGAAACTATGGC. This encodes CSVKRGGNYG. The whole CDR3 reads CSVKRGGNYGYTF. J is TRBJ1-2 and V is TRBV29-1; weak D call: TRBD1 (5 bases). The read comes to an end 3 residues before the CDR3 does, leaving the germline J gene to fill in the end. V gave up 5 bases and J gave up 2 bases, with 12 bases separating them. The germline CDR1 and CDR2 sequences are SQVTM and ANQGSEA. The CDR3 is 13 amino acids.

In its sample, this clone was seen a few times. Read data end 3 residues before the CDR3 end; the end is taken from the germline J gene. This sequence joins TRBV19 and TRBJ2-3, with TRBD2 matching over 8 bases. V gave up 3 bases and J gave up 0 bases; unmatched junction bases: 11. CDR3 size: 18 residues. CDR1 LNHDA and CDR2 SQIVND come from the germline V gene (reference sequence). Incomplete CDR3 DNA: TGTGCCAGTAGTATGTTTGGGCGAGCGGGGGAAAGCACAGATACG. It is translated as CASSMFGRAGESTDT. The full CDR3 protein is CASSMFGRAGESTDTQYF.

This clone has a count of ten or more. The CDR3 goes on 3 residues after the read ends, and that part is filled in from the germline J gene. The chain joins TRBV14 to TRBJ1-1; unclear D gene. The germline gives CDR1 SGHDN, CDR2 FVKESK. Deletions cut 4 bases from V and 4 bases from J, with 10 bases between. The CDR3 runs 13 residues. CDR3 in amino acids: CASSRRGGTEAFF. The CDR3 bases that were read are TGTGCCAGCAGCCGCCGGGGAGGCACTGAA.

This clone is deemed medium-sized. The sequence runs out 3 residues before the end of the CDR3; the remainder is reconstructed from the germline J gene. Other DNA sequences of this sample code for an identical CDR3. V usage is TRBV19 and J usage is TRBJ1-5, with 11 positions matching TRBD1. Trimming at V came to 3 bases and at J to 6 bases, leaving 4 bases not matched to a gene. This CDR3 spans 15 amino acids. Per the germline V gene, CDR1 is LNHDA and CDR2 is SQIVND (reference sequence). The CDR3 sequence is CASSIGGQGGQPQHF. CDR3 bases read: TGTGCCAGTAGTATCGGGGGACAGGGGGGTCAGCCC.

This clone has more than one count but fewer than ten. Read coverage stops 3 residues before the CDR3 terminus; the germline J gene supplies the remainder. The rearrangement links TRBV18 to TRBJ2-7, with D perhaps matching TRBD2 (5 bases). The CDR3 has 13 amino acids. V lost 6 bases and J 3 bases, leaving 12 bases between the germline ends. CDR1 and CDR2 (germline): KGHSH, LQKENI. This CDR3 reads CASSAERGYEQYF. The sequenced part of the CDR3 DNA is TGTGCCAGCTCTGCCGAACGGGGCTACGAG.

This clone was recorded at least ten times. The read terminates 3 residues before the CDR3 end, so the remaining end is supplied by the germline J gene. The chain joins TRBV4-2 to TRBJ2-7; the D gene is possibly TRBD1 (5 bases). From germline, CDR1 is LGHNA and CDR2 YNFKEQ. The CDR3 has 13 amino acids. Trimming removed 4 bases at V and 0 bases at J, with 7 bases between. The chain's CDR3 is CASSPDTSYEQYF. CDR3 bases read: TGTGCCAGCAGCCCGGACACCTCCTACGAG.

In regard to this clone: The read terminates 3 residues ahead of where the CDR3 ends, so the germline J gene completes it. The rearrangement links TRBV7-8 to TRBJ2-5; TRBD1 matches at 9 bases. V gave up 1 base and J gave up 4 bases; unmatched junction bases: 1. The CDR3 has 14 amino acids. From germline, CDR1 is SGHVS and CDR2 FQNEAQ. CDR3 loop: CASSLGTGVETQYF. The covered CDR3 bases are TGTGCCAGCAGCTTAGGGACAGGGGTAGAGACC. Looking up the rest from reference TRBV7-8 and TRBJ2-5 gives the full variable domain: GAGVSQSPRYKVAKRGQDVALRCDPISGHVSLFWYQQALGQGPEFLTYFQNEAQLDKSGLPSDRFFAERPEGSVSTLKIQRTQQEDSAVYLCASSLGTGVETQYFGPGTRLLVL.

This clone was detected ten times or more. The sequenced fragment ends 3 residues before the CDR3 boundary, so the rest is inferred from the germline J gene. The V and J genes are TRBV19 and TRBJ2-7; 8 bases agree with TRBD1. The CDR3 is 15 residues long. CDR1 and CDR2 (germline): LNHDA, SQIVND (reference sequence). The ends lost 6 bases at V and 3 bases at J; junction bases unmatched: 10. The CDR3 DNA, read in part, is TGTGCCAGTAGAAAGGGCCATACAGGGGGCTACGAG. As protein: CASRKGHTGGYE. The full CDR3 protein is CASRKGHTGGYEQYF.

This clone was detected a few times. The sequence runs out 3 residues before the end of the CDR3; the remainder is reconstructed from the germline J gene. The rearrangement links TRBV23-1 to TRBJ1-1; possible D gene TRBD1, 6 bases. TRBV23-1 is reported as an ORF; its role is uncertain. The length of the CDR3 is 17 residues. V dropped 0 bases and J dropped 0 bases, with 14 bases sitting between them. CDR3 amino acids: CASSQSAPTGLNTEAFF. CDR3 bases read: TGCGCCAGCAGTCAATCGGCCCCCACAGGGCTGAACACTGAA.